This T cell receptor (beta chain) derives from a study of T cell clones after liver transplantation. Across the whole study: TCRbeta sequencing after a pre-transplant mixed lymphocyte reaction identified graft-donor-reactive clones, later tracked in post-transplant blood. Apart from three HCV-positive recipients, transplants were for non-autoimmune, non-viral reasons.

Germline assignment: CDR1 KGHSH and CDR2 LQKENI. The CDR3 is 15 residues long. Trimming shortened V by 2 bases and J by 3 bases, and 12 bases separated the two germline ends. CD3+CD4+ and CD3+CD8+ cells were FACS-sorted from thawed unstimulated PBMCs. Using immunoSEQ multiplex PCR, the repertoire was profiled, and TCRdb retains in-frame clones only, with some absent. The table has about 8,900 clones, about 72% seen once; the top ten hold 22%. This clonotype was sampled from a human patient who received a liver transplant. Some T cells may originate from the graft donor. This chain uses TRBV18 with TRBJ2-3, with D perhaps being TRBD1 or TRBD2 (5 bases each). The input for sequencing was CD8+ T cells from blood, taken at the approximately 15-month timepoint. Written as DNA, the CDR3 is TGTGCCAGCTCACCAGCAACCGGGGCGACAGATACGCAGTATTTT. Its translation is CASSPATGATDTQYF.